The T cell receptor beta chain described here comes from a study of vaccination effects on CD4 cells after COVID-19. On this clone itself: What it binds is not known.

ViraFEST assay sequencing came after antigen-specific CD4+ T cells were expanded with viral peptide pools. It was after approximately 11 days of culture that CD4+ T cells were isolated. Absence of prior SARS-CoV-2 infection characterized the vaccine recipients, who showed negative nucleocapsid antibodies. Cultures had half their medium replaced with IL-2 medium on days 3 and 7. V was cut by 5 bases and J by 5 bases, with 7 bases left in between. The CDR3 extends over 13 amino acids. From germline, CDR1 is SEHNR and CDR2 FQNEAQ (reference sequence). Libraries were prepared by immunoSEQ multiplex PCR; TCRdb keeps only in-frame clonotypes and omits some of them. The sample lists approximately 11,000 clones, about 74% occurring once. General observations from the study: Small numbers of convalescent patients limited the study. It also lacked early post-infection timepoints.

The sample consisted of CD4+ T cells from PBMCs cultured with HCoV-229E spike peptides, taken before COVID-19 vaccination. This TCR was sampled from a human donor who received a COVID-19 vaccine. This chain uses TRBV7-9 with TRBJ1-6; D is uncertain. CDR3 protein: CASSLGDNSPLHF. The CDR3 DNA sequence: TGTGCCAGCAGCCTTGGTGATAATTCACCCCTCCACTTT.